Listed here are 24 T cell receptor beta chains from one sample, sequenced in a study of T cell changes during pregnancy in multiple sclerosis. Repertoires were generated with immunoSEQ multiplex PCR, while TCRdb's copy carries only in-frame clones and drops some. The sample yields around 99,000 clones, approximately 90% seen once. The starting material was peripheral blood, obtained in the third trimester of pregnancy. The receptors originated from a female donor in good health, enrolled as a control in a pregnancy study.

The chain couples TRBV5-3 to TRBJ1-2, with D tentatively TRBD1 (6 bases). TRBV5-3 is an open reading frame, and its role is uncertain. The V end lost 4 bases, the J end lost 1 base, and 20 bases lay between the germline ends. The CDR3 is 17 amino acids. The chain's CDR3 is CARSHLLRGGGNYGYTF. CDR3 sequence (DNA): TGTGCCAGAAGCCACCTACTCAGGGGTGGAGGTAACTATGGCTACACCTTC.

CDR3 in DNA: TGTGCCAGCAGCAAAGACCCGGACTTCTATGGCTACACCTTC. It yields the protein CASSKDPDFYGYTF. This chain connects TRBV7-2 to TRBJ1-2; D is uncertain. Per germline, CDR1 SGHTA and CDR2 FQGNSA. CDR3 length: 14 amino acids. Trimming cost V 5 bases and J 4 bases, with 14 bases left between them.

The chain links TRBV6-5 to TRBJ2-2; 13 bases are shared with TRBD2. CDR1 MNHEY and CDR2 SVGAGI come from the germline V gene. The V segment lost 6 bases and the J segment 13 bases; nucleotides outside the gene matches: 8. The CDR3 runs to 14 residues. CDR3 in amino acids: CASSVTSGGAGLFF. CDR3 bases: TGTGCCAGCAGCGTCACTAGCGGGGGGGCCGGGCTGTTTTTT.

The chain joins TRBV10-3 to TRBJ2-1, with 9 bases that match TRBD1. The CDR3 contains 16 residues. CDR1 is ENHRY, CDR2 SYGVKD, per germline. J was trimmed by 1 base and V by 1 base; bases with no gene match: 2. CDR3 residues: CAISELGTGSYNEQFF. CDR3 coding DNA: TGTGCCATCAGTGAGTTGGGGACAGGGTCCTACAATGAGCAGTTCTTC.

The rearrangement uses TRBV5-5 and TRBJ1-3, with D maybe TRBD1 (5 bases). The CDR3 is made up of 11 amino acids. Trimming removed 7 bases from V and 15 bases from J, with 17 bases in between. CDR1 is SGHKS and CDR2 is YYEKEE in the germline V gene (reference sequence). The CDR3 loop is CASALTGAPYF. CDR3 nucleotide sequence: TGTGCCAGCGCCCTCACTGGGGCTCCATATTTT.

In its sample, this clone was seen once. In nucleotides, the CDR3 is TGTGCCAGCAGCTTAAGGATCCACGCGTGGACAGGCGACACCGGGGAGCTGTTTTTT. It translates to CASSLRIHAWTGDTGELFF. The genes are TRBV7-2 and TRBJ2-2, with TRBD1 matching over 7 bases. The V gene end was trimmed by 2 bases and the J gene end by 3 bases; junction bases not matched to a gene: 15. CDR3 length: 19 amino acids. CDR1 is SGHTA and CDR2 is FQGNSA in the germline V gene.

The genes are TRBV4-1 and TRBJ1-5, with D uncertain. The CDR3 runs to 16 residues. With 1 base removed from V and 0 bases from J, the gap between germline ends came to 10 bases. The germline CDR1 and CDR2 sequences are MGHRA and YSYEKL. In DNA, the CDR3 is TGCGCCAGCAGCCAAGGTTCCTTTTATAGCAATCAGCCCCAGCATTTT. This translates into CASSQGSFYSNQPQHF.

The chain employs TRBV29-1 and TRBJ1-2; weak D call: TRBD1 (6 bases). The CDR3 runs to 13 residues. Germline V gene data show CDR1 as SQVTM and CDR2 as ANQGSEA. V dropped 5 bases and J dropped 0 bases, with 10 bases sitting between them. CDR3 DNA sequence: TGCAGCGTTTTGGGGGCGCCTAACTATGGCTACACCTTC. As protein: CSVLGAPNYGYTF.

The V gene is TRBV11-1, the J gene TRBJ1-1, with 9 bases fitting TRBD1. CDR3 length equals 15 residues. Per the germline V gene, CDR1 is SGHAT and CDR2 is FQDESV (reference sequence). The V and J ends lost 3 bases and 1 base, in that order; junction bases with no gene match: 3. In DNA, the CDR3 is TGTGCCAGCAGCTTTGGACAGGGGAGGAACACTGAAGCTTTCTTT. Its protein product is CASSFGQGRNTEAFF. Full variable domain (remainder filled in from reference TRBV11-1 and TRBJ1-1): EAEVAQSPRYKITEKSQAVAFWCDPISGHATLYWYRQILGQGPELLVQFQDESVVDDSQLPKDRFSAERLKGVDSTLKIQPAELGDSAMYLCASSFGQGRNTEAFFGQGTRLTVV.

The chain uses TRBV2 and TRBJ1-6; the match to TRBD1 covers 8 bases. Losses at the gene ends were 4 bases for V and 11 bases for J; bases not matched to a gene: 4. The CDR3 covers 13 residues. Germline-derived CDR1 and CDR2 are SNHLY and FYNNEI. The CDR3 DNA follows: TGTGCCAGCAGTGTGGACAGGGATGCACCCCTCCACTTT. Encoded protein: CASSVDRDAPLHF.

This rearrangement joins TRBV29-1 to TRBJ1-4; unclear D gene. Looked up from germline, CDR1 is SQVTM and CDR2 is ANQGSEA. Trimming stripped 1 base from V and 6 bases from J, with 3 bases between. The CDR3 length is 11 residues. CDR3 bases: TGCAGCGTTGAAGGCGATGAAAAACTGTTTTTT. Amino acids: CSVEGDEKLFF.

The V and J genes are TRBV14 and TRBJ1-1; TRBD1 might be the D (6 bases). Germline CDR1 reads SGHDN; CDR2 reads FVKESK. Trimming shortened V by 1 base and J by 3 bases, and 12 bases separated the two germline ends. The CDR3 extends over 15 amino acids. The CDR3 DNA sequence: TGTGCCAGCAGCCAAGTTCTCCAGGGGTACACTGAAGCTTTCTTT. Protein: CASSQVLQGYTEAFF.

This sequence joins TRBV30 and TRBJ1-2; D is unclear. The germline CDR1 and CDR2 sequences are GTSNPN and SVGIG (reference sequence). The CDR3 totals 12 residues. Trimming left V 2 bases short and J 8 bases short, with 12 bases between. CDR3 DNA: TGTGCCTGGAGTCCAAACGGGGTGGGCTACACCTTC. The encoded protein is CAWSPNGVGYTF. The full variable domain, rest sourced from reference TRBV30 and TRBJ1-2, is SQTIHQWPATLVQPVGSPLSLECTVEGTSNPNLYWYRQAAGRGLQLLFYSVGIGQISSEVPQNLSASRPQDRQFILSSKKLLLSDSGFYLCAWSPNGVGYTFGSGTRLTVV.

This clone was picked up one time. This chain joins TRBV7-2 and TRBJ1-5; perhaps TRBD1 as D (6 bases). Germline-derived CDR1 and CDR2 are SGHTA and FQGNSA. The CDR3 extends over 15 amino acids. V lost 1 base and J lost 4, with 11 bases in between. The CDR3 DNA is TGTGCCAGCAGCTTAGGGGGACAAGGAAATCAGCCCCAGCATTTT. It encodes CASSLGGQGNQPQHF.

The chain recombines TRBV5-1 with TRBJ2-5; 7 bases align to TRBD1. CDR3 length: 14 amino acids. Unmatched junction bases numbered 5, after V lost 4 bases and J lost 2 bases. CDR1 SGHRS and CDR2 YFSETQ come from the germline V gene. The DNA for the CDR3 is TGCGCCAGCAGCCCCCGGGACAGTCAAGAGACCCAGTACTTC. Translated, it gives CASSPRDSQETQYF. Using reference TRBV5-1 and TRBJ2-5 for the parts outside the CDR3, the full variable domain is KAGVTQTPRYLIKTRGQQVTLSCSPISGHRSVSWYQQTPGQGLQFLFEYFSETQRNKGNFPGRFSGRQFSNSRSEMNVSTLELGDSALYLCASSPRDSQETQYFGPGTRLLVL.

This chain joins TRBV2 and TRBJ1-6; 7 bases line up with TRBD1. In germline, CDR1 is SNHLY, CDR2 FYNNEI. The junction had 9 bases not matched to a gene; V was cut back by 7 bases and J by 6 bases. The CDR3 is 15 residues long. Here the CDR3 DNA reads TGTGCCAGCAAAGTTTCCAGGGGGACTAATTCACCCCTCCACTTT. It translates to CASKVSRGTNSPLHF.

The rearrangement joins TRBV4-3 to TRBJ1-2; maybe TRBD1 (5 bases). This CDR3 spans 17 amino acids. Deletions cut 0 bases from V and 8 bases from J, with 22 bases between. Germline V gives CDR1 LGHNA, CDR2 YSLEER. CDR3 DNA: TGCGCCAGCAGCCAAGATTTCCTTCCCACGGATAGGGGAGGCTACACCTTC. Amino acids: CASSQDFLPTDRGGYTF.

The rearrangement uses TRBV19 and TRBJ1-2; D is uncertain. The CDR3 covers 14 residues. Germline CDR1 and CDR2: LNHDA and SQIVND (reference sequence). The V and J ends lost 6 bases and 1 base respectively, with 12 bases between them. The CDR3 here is CASRRGTLNYGYTF. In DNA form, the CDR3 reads TGTGCCAGTAGACGGGGAACCCTTAACTATGGCTACACCTTC.

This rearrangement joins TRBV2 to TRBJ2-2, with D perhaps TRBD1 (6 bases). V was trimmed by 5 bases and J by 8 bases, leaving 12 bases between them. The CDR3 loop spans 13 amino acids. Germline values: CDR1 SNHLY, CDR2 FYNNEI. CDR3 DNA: TGTGCCAGCAGTCAGAGGGGGATTGGGGAGCTGTTTTTT. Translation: CASSQRGIGELFF.

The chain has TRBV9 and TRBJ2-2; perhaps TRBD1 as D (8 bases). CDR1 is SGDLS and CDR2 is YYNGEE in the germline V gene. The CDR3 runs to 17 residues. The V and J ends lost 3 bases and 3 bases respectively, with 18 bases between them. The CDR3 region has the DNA TGTGCCAGCAGCGCCCCCCGCACAGGGGGGGACACCGGGGAGCTGTTTTTT. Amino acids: CASSAPRTGGDTGELFF.

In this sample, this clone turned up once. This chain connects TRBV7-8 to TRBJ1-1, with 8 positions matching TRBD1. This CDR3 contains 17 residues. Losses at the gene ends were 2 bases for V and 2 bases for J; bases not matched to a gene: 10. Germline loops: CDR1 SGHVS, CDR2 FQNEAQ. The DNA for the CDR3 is TGTGCCAGCAGCTTAAACCCGACAGGGGTACTAAACACTGAAGCTTTCTTT. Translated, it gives CASSLNPTGVLNTEAFF.

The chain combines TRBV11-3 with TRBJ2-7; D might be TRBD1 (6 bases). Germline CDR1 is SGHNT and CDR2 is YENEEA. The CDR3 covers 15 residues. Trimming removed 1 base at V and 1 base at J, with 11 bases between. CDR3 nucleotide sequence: TGTGCCAGCAGCTTAGGGGGGCACAGGTCCTACGAGCAGTACTTC. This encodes CASSLGGHRSYEQYF.

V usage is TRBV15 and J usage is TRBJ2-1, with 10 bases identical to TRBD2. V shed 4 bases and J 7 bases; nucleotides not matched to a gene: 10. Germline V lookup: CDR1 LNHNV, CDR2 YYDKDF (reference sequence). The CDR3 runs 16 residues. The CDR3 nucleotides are TGTGCCACCAGCAATCCAAAAAGGACTAGCGGAAATGAGCAGTTCTTC. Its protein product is CATSNPKRTSGNEQFF. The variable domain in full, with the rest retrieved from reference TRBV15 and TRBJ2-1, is DAMVIQNPRYQVTQFGKPVTLSCSQTLNHNVMYWYQQKSSQAPKLLFHYYDKDFNNEADTPDNFQSRRPNTSFCFLDIRSPGLGDTAMYLCATSNPKRTSGNEQFFGPGTRLTVL.

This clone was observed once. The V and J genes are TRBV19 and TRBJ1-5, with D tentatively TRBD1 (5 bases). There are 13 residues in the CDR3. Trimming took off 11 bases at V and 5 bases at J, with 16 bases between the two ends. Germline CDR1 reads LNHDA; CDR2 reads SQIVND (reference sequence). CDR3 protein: CAGGSGADQPQHF. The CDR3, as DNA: TGTGCCGGGGGGTCGGGCGCGGATCAGCCCCAGCATTTT.